These 21 T cell receptor beta chains were sequenced from one sample in a study of CD8 T cells in ankylosing spondylitis. TCRdb reprocessed the 5' RACE reads with MiXCR, giving one entry per CDR3 protein. The top ten hold over 7.5% of the sample, which has 150,000 or so distinct CDR3 sequences, 18% seen once. The sequencing input was blood, either unsorted or a sorted T cell fraction (not recorded which). The receptor source for this set is a male donor with ankylosing spondylitis or in good health (not recorded which).

The sample holds many counts of this clonotype. The J gene is TRBJ2-7, the V gene TRBV29-1, with no clear D. Per the germline V gene, CDR1 is SQVTM and CDR2 is ANQGSEA. The CDR3 length is 12 residues. V was clipped by 4 bases and J by 4 bases, with 11 bases between them. Written as DNA, the CDR3 is TGCAGCGTTGTGGGCAGCCTATACGAGCAGTACTTC. Its protein product is CSVVGSLYEQYF.

The rearrangement uses TRBV10-1 and TRBJ1-4; D remains unclear. CDR3 length equals 17 residues. The germline CDR1 and CDR2 sequences are WNHNN and SYGVQD (reference sequence). Trimming shortened V by 2 bases and J by 0 bases, and 13 bases separated the two germline ends. The CDR3: CASSEPDPEATNEKLFF. The CDR3 DNA is TGCGCCAGCAGTGAGCCAGATCCTGAGGCAACTAATGAAAAACTGTTTTTT.

This clonotype was counted only a few times. The chain's CDR3 is CASSSGTLDYEQYF. In DNA, the CDR3 is TGTGCCAGCAGCTCCGGGACACTCGACTACGAGCAGTACTTC. The chain is built from TRBV7-9 and TRBJ2-7, with D tentatively TRBD1 (6 bases). Looked up from germline, CDR1 is SEHNR and CDR2 is FQNEAQ (reference sequence). This CDR3 is 14 amino acids long. V dropped 4 bases and J dropped 3 bases, with 13 bases sitting between them.

The chain couples TRBV24-1 to TRBJ2-7, with 8 bases that match TRBD2. Germline V gene data show CDR1 as KGHDR and CDR2 as SFDVKD. This CDR3 has 15 amino acids. The V gene end was trimmed by 5 bases and the J gene end by 5 bases; junction bases not matched to a gene: 10. The CDR3 region has the DNA TGTGCCACCAGTGTAGGAGCGGGAGTTATCCACGAGCAGTACTTC. Protein product: CATSVGAGVIHEQYF.

This clonotype was seen ten or more times. J is TRBJ1-1 and V is TRBV19; perhaps TRBD1 as D (6 bases). The CDR3 is 15 amino acids. Germline assignment: CDR1 LNHDA and CDR2 SQIVND (reference sequence). Trimming removed 4 bases at V and 4 bases at J, with 16 bases between. The CDR3 spells CASSRTQGLVTEAFF. For the CDR3, the DNA is TGTGCCAGTAGTAGAACACAGGGATTGGTCACTGAAGCTTTCTTT. Complete variable domain (other parts from reference TRBV19 and TRBJ1-1): DGGITQSPKYLFRKEGQNVTLSCEQNLNHDAMYWYRQDPGQGLRLIYYSQIVNDFQKGDIAEGYSVSREKKESFPLTVTSAQKNPTAFYLCASSRTQGLVTEAFFGQGTRLTVV.

Many counts were recorded for this clonotype. The gene calls are TRBV20-1 and TRBJ2-3; 9 positions agree with TRBD1. The CDR3 totals 13 residues. Germline V gene sequence: CDR1 DFQATT, CDR2 SNEGSKA (reference sequence). CDR3 nucleotides: TGCAGCGACTCAGGGACAGGGACGCCTACGCAGTATTTT. Translation: CSDSGTGTPTQYF.

This clonotype has a count of ten or more. This chain uses TRBV5-1 with TRBJ2-2; TRBD2 aligns across 8 bases. Germline loops: CDR1 SGHRS, CDR2 YFSETQ. Trimming cost V 4 bases and J 4 bases; bases outside gene matches: 6. This CDR3 region has 15 residues. The CDR3 nucleotides read TGCGCCAGCAGCCTCGGGACTAGTTCCACCGGGGAGCTGTTTTTT. Translated, it gives CASSLGTSSTGELFF.

This chain links TRBV12-3 or TRBV12-4 with TRBJ2-4; D uncertain. V was clipped by 5 bases and J by 1 base, with 9 bases between them. The CDR3 length is 14 residues. The CDR3 protein is CASSVGMAKNIQYF. CDR3 DNA: TGTGCCAGCAGTGTTGGAATGGCCAAAAACATTCAGTACTTC.

This clonotype was seen repeatedly, ten times or more. The chain employs TRBV9 and TRBJ1-3, with D tentatively TRBD1 (6 bases). CDR1 and CDR2 (germline): SGDLS, YYNGEE. The V gene lost 4 bases and the J gene lost 4 bases, with 21 bases spanning the gap. The CDR3 length is 17 residues. The CDR3 sequence: CASSSGGWDIAGNTIYF. The CDR3 bases are TGTGCCAGCAGCTCCGGGGGTTGGGACATCGCGGGAAACACCATATATTTT.

The chain recombines TRBV6-2 or TRBV6-3 with TRBJ1-5; maybe TRBD1 (5 bases). In germline, CDR1 is MNHEY, CDR2 SVGEGT. Trimming pared 7 bases from V and 2 bases from J, leaving 12 bases between. There are 14 residues in the CDR3. The CDR3 loop is CASIRDGGNQPQHF. CDR3 coding DNA: TGTGCCAGCATTCGGGACGGAGGCAATCAGCCCCAGCATTTT.

Only a few counts were recorded for this clonotype. The rearrangement links TRBV20-1 to TRBJ2-1; 8 nucleotides align to TRBD2. The CDR3 is 14 residues long. Germline CDR1 and CDR2: DFQATT and SNEGSKA (reference sequence). The V segment lost 3 bases and the J segment 5 bases; nucleotides outside the gene matches: 6. CDR3 sequence reads: CSARSGGTHNEQFF. CDR3 in DNA: TGCAGTGCTAGGTCGGGAGGGACCCACAATGAGCAGTTCTTC.

The chain employs TRBV28 and TRBJ1-1; D is unresolved. The CDR3 runs to 13 residues. CDR1 MDHEN and CDR2 SYDVKM come from the germline V gene. V gave up 7 bases and J gave up 3 bases, with 12 bases separating them. CDR3 in amino acids: CASTFIADTEAFF. In DNA form, the CDR3 reads TGTGCCAGCACGTTCATCGCGGACACTGAAGCTTTCTTT.

This clonotype was seen repeatedly, ten times or more. V and J are TRBV6-5 and TRBJ1-4; no definite D call. CDR1 MNHEY and CDR2 SVGAGI come from the germline V gene. Trimming removed 6 bases from V and 4 bases from J, with 3 bases in between. The CDR3 contains 11 residues. CDR3 region: CASRDNEKLFF. In DNA form, the CDR3 reads TGTGCCAGCAGAGATAATGAAAAACTGTTTTTT.

This clonotype was recorded only once. This may stem from a read error, because a much larger clone lies one nucleotide away. This chain uses TRBV5-1 with TRBJ2-2; D is perhaps TRBD2 (6 bases). Germline assignment: CDR1 SGHRS and CDR2 YFSETQ. V gave up 4 bases and J gave up 5 bases, with 18 bases separating them. The CDR3 contains 16 residues. The CDR3 reads CASSVDRTTGTGELFF. The CDR3, as DNA: TGCGCCAGCAGCGTGGACCGGACTACTGGGACCGGGGAGCTGTTTTTT.

In its sample, this clonotype was seen many times. The gene calls are TRBV20-1 and TRBJ1-2; D gene unclear. Trimming took off 5 bases at V and 0 bases at J, with 10 bases between the two ends. The length of the CDR3 is 13 residues. Germline CDR1 and CDR2: DFQATT and SNEGSKA (reference sequence). CDR3 coding DNA: TGCAGTGCTCCCGGGGAAGCTAACTATGGCTACACCTTC. Translation gives CSAPGEANYGYTF.

The chain couples TRBV11-1 to TRBJ2-3; maybe TRBD2 (6 bases). The CDR3 covers 15 residues. In germline, CDR1 is SGHAT, CDR2 FQDESV (reference sequence). The V and J ends lost 3 bases and 3 bases respectively, with 13 bases between them. In DNA form, the CDR3 reads TGTGCCAGCAGCTTCCATAGCGGAGGGACAGATACGCAGTATTTT. It translates to CASSFHSGGTDTQYF.

The rearrangement joins TRBV11-1 to TRBJ2-3; TRBD2 might be the D (6 bases). CDR3 size: 15 residues. Germline V lookup: CDR1 SGHAT, CDR2 FQDESV (reference sequence). V was trimmed by 1 base and J by 3 bases, leaving 11 bases between them. CDR3 residues: CASSLEGLKTDTQYF. The CDR3 bases are TGTGCCAGCAGCTTAGAGGGACTCAAAACAGATACGCAGTATTTT. Full variable domain (outside the CDR3, taken from reference TRBV11-1 and TRBJ2-3): EAEVAQSPRYKITEKSQAVAFWCDPISGHATLYWYRQILGQGPELLVQFQDESVVDDSQLPKDRFSAERLKGVDSTLKIQPAELGDSAMYLCASSLEGLKTDTQYFGPGTRLTVL.

The chain combines TRBV28 with TRBJ2-6; D remains unclear. Looked up from germline, CDR1 is MDHEN and CDR2 is SYDVKM. V was cut by 2 bases and J by 0 bases, with 17 bases left in between. This CDR3 region has 19 residues. The chain's CDR3 is CASSLNGPPTRSGANVLTF. CDR3 sequence (DNA): TGTGCCAGCAGTTTAAACGGACCTCCAACTCGCTCTGGGGCCAACGTCCTGACTTTC.

This clonotype was seen a single time. A much larger clone lies one base from this, so it may be a read error. The chain carries TRBV12-3 or TRBV12-4 and TRBJ1-3; D is unresolved. The CDR3 sequence is 12 residues long. Trimming removed 6 bases from V and 4 bases from J, with 7 bases in between. The CDR3 region has the DNA TGTGCCAGCAGAGGGATGGGAAACACCATATATTTT. It yields the protein CASRGMGNTIYF.

This clonotype has at least ten counts. This chain uses TRBV5-1 with TRBJ2-7, with unresolved D. This CDR3 is built from 13 residues. In germline, CDR1 is SGHRS, CDR2 YFSETQ. V dropped 4 bases and J dropped 2 bases, with 10 bases sitting between them. The chain's CDR3 is CASSPTATYEQYF. DNA of the CDR3: TGCGCCAGCAGCCCGACGGCGACCTACGAGCAGTACTTC.

The sample holds many counts of this clonotype. V and J are TRBV3-1 and TRBJ2-7; D not resolved. V dropped 4 bases and J dropped 0 bases, with 7 bases sitting between them. Germline-derived CDR1 and CDR2 are LGHDT and YNNKEL (reference sequence). This CDR3 contains 13 residues. CDR3 nucleotide sequence: TGTGCCAGCAGCCTCTTGAGCTCCTACGAGCAGTACTTC. This translates into CASSLLSSYEQYF.